The rows below give T cell receptor beta chains drawn from one sample of a study of shared clonotypes between healthy human individuals. The data were produced by immunoSEQ multiplex PCR, yet TCRdb's version contains in-frame clones alone and is incomplete. Of over 700,000 clones listed, roughly 72% are singletons. Sequences were obtained from memory CD4+ T cells sorted from blood. The receptors were sampled from a woman aged 25 to 45 in good health. Each CDR3 is given with its conserved first and last residue. The order of the fields is CDR3 length, V gene, J gene, clone size, D gene, CDR3 protein, CDR3 DNA. The D gene is left open where the match is weak. Some rows have no size entry. The others give once, few or many, or a class for an expanded clone.

CDR3 length: 14; V gene: TRBV25-1; J gene: TRBJ1-6; clone size: NA; D gene: NA; CDR3 protein: CASSAPREISPLHF; CDR3 DNA: TGTGCCAGCAGTGCCCCCAGGGAGATTTCACCCCTCCACTTT
CDR3 length: 12; V gene: TRBV7-8; J gene: TRBJ2-7; clone size: once; D gene: TRBD1; CDR3 protein: CASSFTGVEQYF; CDR3 DNA: TGTGCCAGCAGCTTTACAGGGGTTGAGCAGTACTTC
CDR3 length: 13; V gene: TRBV29-1; J gene: TRBJ2-7; clone size: NA; D gene: NA; CDR3 protein: CILRQQEDGEQYF; CDR3 DNA: TGCATCCTAAGGCAGCAGGAGGACGGCGAGCAGTACTTC
CDR3 length: 16; V gene: TRBV11-2; J gene: TRBJ2-1; clone size: NA; D gene: NA; CDR3 protein: CASSFPGQKGYNEQFF; CDR3 DNA: TGTGCCAGCAGCTTCCCAGGACAGAAGGGGTACAATGAGCAGTTCTTC
CDR3 length: 16; V gene: TRBV7-6; J gene: TRBJ2-1; clone size: NA; D gene: TRBD2; CDR3 protein: CASSLLGGLATHEQFF; CDR3 DNA: TGTGCCAGCAGCTTATTAGGGGGACTAGCGACCCATGAGCAGTTCTTC
CDR3 length: 16; V gene: TRBV11-1; J gene: TRBJ2-7; clone size: NA; D gene: TRBD1; CDR3 protein: CASSLGRQGITYEQYF; CDR3 DNA: TGTGCCAGCAGCTTAGGAAGACAGGGGATTACCTACGAGCAGTACTTC
CDR3 length: 15; V gene: TRBV5-1; J gene: TRBJ2-2; clone size: NA; D gene: NA; CDR3 protein: CASSLMTANTGELFF; CDR3 DNA: TGCGCCAGCAGCCTAATGACAGCGAACACCGGGGAGCTGTTTTTT
CDR3 length: 16; V gene: TRBV4-1; J gene: TRBJ2-2; clone size: NA; D gene: NA; CDR3 protein: CASSPPGATNTGELFF; CDR3 DNA: TGCGCCAGCAGCCCACCCGGGGCCACGAACACCGGGGAGCTGTTTTTT
CDR3 length: 13; V gene: TRBV5-1; J gene: TRBJ1-1; clone size: NA; D gene: NA; CDR3 protein: CASSLSQNTEAFF; CDR3 DNA: TGCGCCAGCAGCTTGAGTCAGAACACTGAAGCTTTCTTT
CDR3 length: 13; V gene: TRBV19; J gene: TRBJ2-7; clone size: NA; D gene: NA; CDR3 protein: CASSGQGVYEQYF; CDR3 DNA: TGTGCCAGTAGTGGTCAGGGTGTATACGAGCAGTACTTC
CDR3 length: 15; V gene: TRBV7-7; J gene: TRBJ2-1; clone size: few; D gene: NA; CDR3 protein: CASSARQEGYNEQFF; CDR3 DNA: TGTGCCAGCAGCGCCCGACAGGAGGGCTACAATGAGCAGTTCTTC
CDR3 length: 20; V gene: TRBV18; J gene: TRBJ1-2; clone size: NA; D gene: NA; CDR3 protein: CASSPLAAGWLRGEDYGYTF; CDR3 DNA: TGTGCCAGCTCACCCCTCGCAGCAGGGTGGTTGCGGGGGGAAGACTATGGCTACACCTTC
CDR3 length: 14; V gene: TRBV27; J gene: TRBJ2-7; clone size: once; D gene: TRBD2; CDR3 protein: CASGSGRERYEQYF; CDR3 DNA: TGTGCCAGCGGTAGCGGGAGAGAACGCTACGAGCAGTACTTC
CDR3 length: 15; V gene: TRBV7-6; J gene: TRBJ2-1; clone size: NA; D gene: TRBD2; CDR3 protein: CASSLGLAGSNEQFF; CDR3 DNA: TGTGCCAGCAGCTTAGGTCTAGCGGGATCCAATGAGCAGTTCTTC
CDR3 length: 14; V gene: TRBV28; J gene: TRBJ1-1; clone size: NA; D gene: TRBD1; CDR3 protein: CASTPGQGTTEAFF; CDR3 DNA: TGTGCCAGCACCCCGGGACAGGGGACCACTGAAGCTTTCTTT
CDR3 length: 15; V gene: TRBV18; J gene: TRBJ2-2; clone size: NA; D gene: NA; CDR3 protein: CASSPSKAGSGELFF; CDR3 DNA: TGTGCCAGCTCACCGTCAAAGGCGGGGAGCGGGGAGCTGTTTTTT
CDR3 length: 17; V gene: TRBV13; J gene: TRBJ2-3; clone size: NA; D gene: NA; CDR3 protein: CASSLGTGSSSTDTQYF; CDR3 DNA: TGTGCCAGCAGCTTAGGTACCGGCTCGAGTAGCACAGATACGCAGTATTTT
CDR3 length: 12; V gene: TRBV7-2; J gene: TRBJ2-7; clone size: NA; D gene: NA; CDR3 protein: CASSLVAYEQYF; CDR3 DNA: TGTGCCAGCAGCTTAGTCGCTTACGAGCAGTACTTC
CDR3 length: 15; V gene: TRBV9; J gene: TRBJ2-7; clone size: NA; D gene: TRBD2; CDR3 protein: CASSVVSGVWSEQYF; CDR3 DNA: TGTGCCAGCAGCGTAGTGAGCGGGGTTTGGTCCGAGCAGTACTTC
CDR3 length: 16; V gene: TRBV11-3; J gene: TRBJ2-2; clone size: NA; D gene: NA; CDR3 protein: CASSLDAGLTGGELFF; CDR3 DNA: TGTGCCAGCAGCTTAGACGCGGGACTTACAGGGGGGGAGCTGTTTTTT
CDR3 length: 15; V gene: TRBV11-2; J gene: TRBJ2-7; clone size: few; D gene: TRBD1; CDR3 protein: CASSSPGQGTVEQYF; CDR3 DNA: TGTGCCAGCAGCTCACCGGGACAGGGGACGGTCGAGCAGTACTTC
CDR3 length: 14; V gene: TRBV4-1; J gene: TRBJ1-4; clone size: NA; D gene: NA; CDR3 protein: CASSQGPRNEKLFF; CDR3 DNA: TGCGCCAGCAGCCAGGGGCCGCGAAATGAAAAACTGTTTTTT